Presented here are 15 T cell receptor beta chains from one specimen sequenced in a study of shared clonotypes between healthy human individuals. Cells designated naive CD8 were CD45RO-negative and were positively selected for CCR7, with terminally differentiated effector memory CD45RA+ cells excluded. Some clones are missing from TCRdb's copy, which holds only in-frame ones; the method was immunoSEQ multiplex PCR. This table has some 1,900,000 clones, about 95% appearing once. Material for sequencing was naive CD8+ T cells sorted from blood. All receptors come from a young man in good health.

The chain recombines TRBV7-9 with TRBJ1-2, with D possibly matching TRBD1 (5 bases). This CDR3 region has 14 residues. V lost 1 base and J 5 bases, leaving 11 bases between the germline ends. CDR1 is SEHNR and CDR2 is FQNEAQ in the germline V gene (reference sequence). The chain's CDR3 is CASSLGRDAYGYTF. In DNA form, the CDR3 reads TGTGCCAGCAGCTTAGGCCGGGACGCTTATGGCTACACCTTC.

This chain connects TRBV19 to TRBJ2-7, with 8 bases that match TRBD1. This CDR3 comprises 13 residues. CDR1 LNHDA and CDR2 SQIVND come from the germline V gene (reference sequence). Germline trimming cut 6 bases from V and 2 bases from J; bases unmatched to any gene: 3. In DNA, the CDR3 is TGTGCCAGTAGACAGACAGGGGCCTACGAGCAGTACTTC. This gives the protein CASRQTGAYEQYF.

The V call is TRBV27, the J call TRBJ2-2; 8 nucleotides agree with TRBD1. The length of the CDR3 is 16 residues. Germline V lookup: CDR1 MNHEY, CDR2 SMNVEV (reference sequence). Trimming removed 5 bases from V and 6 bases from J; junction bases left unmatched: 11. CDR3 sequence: CASSQQGVMGPGELFF. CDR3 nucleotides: TGTGCCAGCAGTCAACAGGGGGTAATGGGTCCCGGGGAGCTGTTTTTT.

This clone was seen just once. CDR3 protein: CSVRTSGSASIYNEQFF. The CDR3 DNA reads as TGCAGCGTTCGGACTAGCGGGAGTGCCTCTATCTACAATGAGCAGTTCTTC. The genes are TRBV29-1 and TRBJ2-1; 13 nucleotides agree with TRBD2. The CDR3 contains 17 residues. Trimming removed 5 bases from V and 3 bases from J; junction bases left unmatched: 10. Germline V lookup: CDR1 SQVTM, CDR2 ANQGSEA.

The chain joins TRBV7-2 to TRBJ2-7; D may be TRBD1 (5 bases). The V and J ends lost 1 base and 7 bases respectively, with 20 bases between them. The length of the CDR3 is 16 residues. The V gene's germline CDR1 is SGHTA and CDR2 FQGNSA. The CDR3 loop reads CASSLELGRDRWEQYF. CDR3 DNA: TGTGCCAGCAGCTTAGAGTTGGGGCGAGATAGGTGGGAGCAGTACTTC.

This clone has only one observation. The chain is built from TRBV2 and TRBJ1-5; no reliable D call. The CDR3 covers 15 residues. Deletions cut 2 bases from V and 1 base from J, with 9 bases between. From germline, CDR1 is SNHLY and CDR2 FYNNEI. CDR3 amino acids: CASSERVVSNQPQHF. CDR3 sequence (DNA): TGTGCCAGCAGTGAACGGGTTGTGAGCAATCAGCCCCAGCATTTT.

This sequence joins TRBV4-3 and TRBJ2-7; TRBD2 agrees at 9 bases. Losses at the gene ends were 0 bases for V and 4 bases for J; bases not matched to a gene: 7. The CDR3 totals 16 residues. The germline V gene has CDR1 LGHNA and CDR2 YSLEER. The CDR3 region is CASSQENLAGRYEQYF. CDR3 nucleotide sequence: TGCGCCAGCAGCCAAGAGAATCTAGCGGGAAGGTACGAGCAGTACTTC.

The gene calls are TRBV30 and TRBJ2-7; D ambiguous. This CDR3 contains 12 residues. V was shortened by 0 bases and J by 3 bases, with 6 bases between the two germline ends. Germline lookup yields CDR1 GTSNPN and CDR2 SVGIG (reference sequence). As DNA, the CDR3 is TGTGCCTGGAGTGTGGGGAACTACGAGCAGTACTTC. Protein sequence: CAWSVGNYEQYF.

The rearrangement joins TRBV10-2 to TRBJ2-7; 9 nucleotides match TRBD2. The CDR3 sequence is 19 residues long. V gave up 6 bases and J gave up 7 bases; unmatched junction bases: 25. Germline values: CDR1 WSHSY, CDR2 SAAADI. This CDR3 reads CASRSPGTAEGLAGGEQYF. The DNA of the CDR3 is TGCGCCAGCAGATCACCGGGGACGGCCGAGGGACTAGCAGGGGGGGAGCAGTACTTC.

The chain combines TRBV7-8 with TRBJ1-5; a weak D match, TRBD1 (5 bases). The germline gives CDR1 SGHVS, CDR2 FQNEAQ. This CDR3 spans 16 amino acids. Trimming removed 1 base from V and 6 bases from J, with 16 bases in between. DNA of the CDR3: TGTGCCAGCAGCTTAGGCAGAGGGGAGGGAGGTCAGCCCCAGCATTTT. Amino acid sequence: CASSLGRGEGGQPQHF.

In DNA, the CDR3 is TGTGCCTGGAGTTTTATTGACAGAAACACCGGGGAGCTGTTTTTT. Translating it yields CAWSFIDRNTGELFF. The chain combines TRBV30 with TRBJ2-2; TRBD1 might be the D (5 bases). The V gene lost 2 bases and the J gene lost 2 bases, with 12 bases spanning the gap. The CDR3 is made up of 15 amino acids. Germline assignment: CDR1 GTSNPN and CDR2 SVGIG (reference sequence).

The CDR3 coding sequence is TGCGCCAGCAGCCAAGGCCCGGACAGAACTAATGAAAAACTGTTTTTT. This gives the protein CASSQGPDRTNEKLFF. This rearrangement joins TRBV4-1 to TRBJ1-4; the D gene is possibly TRBD1 (6 bases). Germline-derived CDR1 and CDR2 are MGHRA and YSYEKL. This CDR3 contains 16 residues. With 1 base removed from V and 1 base from J, the gap between germline ends came to 10 bases.

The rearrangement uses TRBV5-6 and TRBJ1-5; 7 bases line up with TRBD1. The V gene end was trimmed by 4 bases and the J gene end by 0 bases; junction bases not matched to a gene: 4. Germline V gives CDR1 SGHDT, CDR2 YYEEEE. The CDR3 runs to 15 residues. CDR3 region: CASSIRGHSNQPQHF. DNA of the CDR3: TGTGCCAGCAGCATTAGGGGGCATAGCAATCAGCCCCAGCATTTT.

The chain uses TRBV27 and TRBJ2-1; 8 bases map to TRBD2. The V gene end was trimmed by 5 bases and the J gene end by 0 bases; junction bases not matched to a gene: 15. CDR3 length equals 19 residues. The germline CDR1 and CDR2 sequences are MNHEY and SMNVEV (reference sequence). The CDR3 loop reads CASSPAYAGGGVSYNEQFF. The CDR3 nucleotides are TGTGCCAGCAGTCCCGCCTACGCGGGAGGAGGGGTCTCCTACAATGAGCAGTTCTTC.

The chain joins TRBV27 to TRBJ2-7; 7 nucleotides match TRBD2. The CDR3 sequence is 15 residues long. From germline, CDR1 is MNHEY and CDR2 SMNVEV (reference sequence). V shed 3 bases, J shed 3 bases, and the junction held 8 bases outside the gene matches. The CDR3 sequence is CASSFSGGSHYEQYF. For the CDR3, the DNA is TGTGCCAGCAGTTTCAGCGGCGGGAGTCACTACGAGCAGTACTTC.